This TCR beta chain derives from a study of OX40 agonist ivuxolimab in advanced cancers. Background on the study: Every 2 weeks, ivuxolimab was infused into the patients intravenously at between 0.01 and 10 mg/kg. Therapy given before enrollment (anti-PD-1, anti-PD-L1 or anti-CTLA-4) was allowed, and 30% to 50% had some. Aged roughly 20 to 79 with a mean of approximately 57 years, they were about 80% male. Findings and caveats of the study: There were, on average, more expanded clones in CD8+ T cells than in CD4+.

Measured with immunoSEQ multiplex PCR; TCRdb has only the in-frame clones, and not every one. The data contain 59,000 or so clones, 82% of them seen just once; the ten biggest clones take up roughly 3.7%. The count of this clone is one. Its antigen is undetermined. The CDR3 is 16 residues long. The germline gives CDR1 SEHNR, CDR2 FQNEAQ (reference sequence). V shed 4 bases and J 6 bases; nucleotides not matched to a gene: 7. The sequence was obtained from an adult with an advanced solid tumor such as melanoma, head and neck, liver or kidney cancer. The V call is TRBV7-9, the J call TRBJ2-1; 12 bases align to TRBD2. This specimen was CD4+ or CD8+ T cells sorted from blood, taken in a trial of the OX40 agonist ivuxolimab. CDR3 DNA sequence: TGTGCCAGCAGCTCTCTAGCTAGCGGGAGGGGCAATGAGCAGTTCTTC. It translates to CASSSLASGRGNEQFF.